The 22 T cell receptor beta chains listed next were all sequenced from one sample in a study of blood T cell repertoires in COVID-19. Assay used: immunoSEQ multiplex PCR; TCRdb lists only in-frame clones, some missing. This sample has more than 300,000 clones; 70% to 90% occur once, and the top ten carry approximately 1.9%. The material sequenced was PBMCs or T cells enriched from blood (not recorded which). These receptors were obtained from a man in his forties or fifties in a cohort exposed to, infected with or recovered from COVID-19 (not recorded which).

The rearrangement links TRBV28 to TRBJ1-2; 7 bases align to TRBD1. V dropped 6 bases and J dropped 3; count of bases not matched to a gene: 7. The CDR3 totals 14 residues. Germline-derived CDR1 and CDR2 are MDHEN and SYDVKM. The DNA for the CDR3 is TGTGCCAGCAGATCCAGACAGGGTTACTATGGCTACACCTTC. Encoded protein: CASRSRQGYYGYTF.

V usage is TRBV5-1 and J usage is TRBJ2-5, with D possibly being TRBD2 (5 bases). Trimming removed 4 bases from V and 1 base from J, with 11 bases in between. The CDR3 totals 14 residues. Germline-derived CDR1 and CDR2 are SGHRS and YFSETQ. The CDR3 sequence is CASSEGPGQETQYF. The CDR3 bases are TGCGCCAGCAGCGAGGGTCCAGGCCAAGAGACCCAGTACTTC.

The rearrangement joins TRBV7-9 to TRBJ2-2, with a tentative D call TRBD2 (6 bases). V was shortened by 5 bases and J by 6 bases, with 13 bases between the two germline ends. CDR1 is SEHNR, CDR2 FQNEAQ, per germline (reference sequence). The CDR3 is 14 residues long. CDR3 region: CASSPRRGAGELFF. The CDR3 nucleotides are TGTGCCAGCAGCCCGCGGAGGGGAGCCGGGGAGCTGTTTTTT. Supplemented by reference TRBV7-9 and TRBJ2-2, the full variable domain reads DTGVSQNPRHKITKRGQNVTFRCDPISEHNRLYWYRQTLGQGPEFLTYFQNEAQLEKSRLLSDRFSAERPKGSFSTLEIQRTEQGDSAMYLCASSPRRGAGELFFGEGSRLTVL.

The chain recombines TRBV19 with TRBJ2-3, with D maybe TRBD2 (5 bases). With 5 bases removed from V and 4 bases from J, the gap between germline ends came to 13 bases. This CDR3 has 14 amino acids. CDR1 is LNHDA and CDR2 is SQIVND in the germline V gene (reference sequence). The CDR3 sequence: CASSAQARADTQYF. For the CDR3, the DNA is TGTGCCAGTAGTGCCCAGGCGCGGGCAGATACGCAGTATTTT.

V and J are TRBV6-1 and TRBJ2-3; TRBD1 might be the D (5 bases). CDR1 MNHNS and CDR2 SASEGT come from the germline V gene. V lost 0 bases to trimming and J lost 8 bases, with 9 bases between them. The CDR3 is 13 amino acids. The DNA for the CDR3 is TGTGCCAGCAGTGAAGCGACAGTGGGTACGCAGTATTTT. It is translated as CASSEATVGTQYF.

This rearrangement joins TRBV29-1 to TRBJ2-5, with TRBD1 as a possible D gene (5 bases). Trimming pared 7 bases from V and 1 base from J, leaving 10 bases between. CDR1 and CDR2 (germline): SQVTM, ANQGSEA. CDR3 length equals 12 residues. The CDR3 DNA reads as TGCAGCGCCGTAACAGGCCAAGAGACCCAGTACTTC. It translates to CSAVTGQETQYF.

The chain is built from TRBV27 and TRBJ1-5, with no clear D. This CDR3 has 14 amino acids. Looked up from germline, CDR1 is MNHEY and CDR2 is SMNVEV (reference sequence). Trimming removed 4 bases at V and 0 bases at J, with 7 bases between. CDR3 region: CASSSHDSNQPQHF. The CDR3 region has the DNA TGTGCCAGCAGTTCACACGATAGCAATCAGCCCCAGCATTTT.

The V call is TRBV11-3, the J call TRBJ2-1; the match to TRBD2 covers 9 bases. V was clipped by 5 bases and J by 2 bases; unmatched bases: 4. Germline V lookup: CDR1 SGHNT, CDR2 YENEEA. The CDR3 loop spans 15 amino acids. Here the CDR3 reads CASSIGGRAYNEQFF. The CDR3 DNA reads TGTGCCAGCAGCATTGGCGGGAGGGCCTACAATGAGCAGTTCTTC.

This clone appeared a few times. J is TRBJ2-1 and V is TRBV19; maybe TRBD2 (5 bases). V lost 4 bases and J 0 bases, leaving 10 bases between the germline ends. Germline V lookup: CDR1 LNHDA, CDR2 SQIVND (reference sequence). The CDR3 has 15 residues. CDR3 DNA: TGTGCCAGTAGTACCCCGGGGAGCTCCTACAATGAGCAGTTCTTC. It translates to CASSTPGSSYNEQFF.

The chain uses TRBV6-5 and TRBJ2-7; D is possibly TRBD1 (6 bases). The CDR3 extends over 13 amino acids. V was pared by 7 bases and J by 6 bases, with 16 bases between. CDR1 MNHEY and CDR2 SVGAGI come from the germline V gene. The DNA for the CDR3 is TGTGCCAGCACCCAGGGGATTACTTCCGAGCAGTACTTC. Protein product: CASTQGITSEQYF.

V is TRBV5-4 and J is TRBJ1-2, with D perhaps matching TRBD1 (6 bases). Germline CDR1 SGHNT, CDR2 YYREEE (reference sequence). V dropped 1 base and J dropped 1 base, with 11 bases sitting between them. CDR3 length equals 15 residues. CDR3 in DNA: TGTGCCAGCAGCTTGAACCCGGGACATAACTATGGCTACACCTTC. Protein sequence: CASSLNPGHNYGYTF. The variable domain in full, completed from reference TRBV5-4 and TRBJ1-2, reads ETGVTQSPTHLIKTRGQQVTLRCSSQSGHNTVSWYQQALGQGPQFIFQYYREEENGRGNFPPRFSGLQFPNYSSELNVNALELDDSALYLCASSLNPGHNYGYTFGSGTRLTVV.

In regard to this clone: Other DNA sequences in the same sample also yield this CDR3. The chain combines TRBV10-3 with TRBJ1-2; maybe TRBD1 (6 bases). Deletions cut 4 bases from V and 4 bases from J, with 28 bases between. Germline CDR1 is ENHRY and CDR2 is SYGVKD. The CDR3 length is 19 residues. In DNA, the CDR3 is TGTGCCATCAGTGGCTGGTTGGGCAGGGGCGGCCGGAGAAGCTATGGCTACACCTTC. This encodes CAISGWLGRGGRRSYGYTF.

V and J are TRBV7-9 and TRBJ2-3; unclear D gene. Between the trimmed V and J ends, which lost 6 bases and 1 base, there was a span of 8 bases. The germline V gene encodes CDR1 SEHNR and CDR2 FQNEAQ (reference sequence). The CDR3 totals 13 residues. The CDR3 nucleotides are TGTGCCAGCAGTCAAACTGGCACAGATACGCAGTATTTT. Protein product: CASSQTGTDTQYF.

The rearrangement uses TRBV3-1 (or the pseudogene TRBV3-2) and TRBJ2-3, with 11 bases identical to TRBD2. The junction had 2 bases not matched to a gene; V was cut back by 3 bases and J by 0 bases. Germline assignment: CDR1 LGHDT and CDR2 YNNKEL (reference sequence). There are 16 residues in the CDR3. The CDR3 nucleotides read TGTGCCAGCAGCCAGGGACTAGCGGAAAGCACAGATACGCAGTATTTT. Protein: CASSQGLAESTDTQYF.

The chain is built from TRBV18 and TRBJ2-7; D is possibly TRBD2 (6 bases). This CDR3 region has 14 residues. Trimming removed 4 bases at V and 3 bases at J, with 13 bases between. The germline V gene encodes CDR1 KGHSH and CDR2 LQKENI. CDR3 DNA sequence: TGTGCCAGCTCACGGGCGGGATCCAACTACGAGCAGTACTTC. Translated, it gives CASSRAGSNYEQYF.

The chain employs TRBV14 and TRBJ1-4; TRBD1 agrees at 8 bases. Germline values: CDR1 SGHDN, CDR2 FVKESK. The CDR3 is 15 residues long. Trimming at V came to 1 base and at J to 8 bases, leaving 6 bases not matched to a gene. The CDR3 DNA reads as TGTGCCAGCAGCCAAGTCCGGACAGGGTACGAAAAACTGTTTTTT. Its translation is CASSQVRTGYEKLFF.

J is TRBJ1-2 and V is TRBV3-1 (or the pseudogene TRBV3-2); 9 positions match TRBD1. V lost 4 bases, J lost 5 bases, and 5 bases stayed unmatched. The CDR3 is made up of 14 amino acids. CDR1 LGHDT and CDR2 YNNKEL come from the germline V gene (reference sequence). CDR3 region: CASSPRDREYGYTF. The CDR3 nucleotides are TGTGCCAGCAGCCCTCGGGACAGGGAGTATGGCTACACCTTC.

V and J are TRBV5-1 and TRBJ2-1, with 7 bases aligning to TRBD2. Germline lookup yields CDR1 SGHRS and CDR2 YFSETQ. The CDR3 has 15 residues. Trimming took 3 bases from V and 7 from J; bases not matched to a gene: 10. The CDR3 sequence: CASSSGEGFTNEQFF. The CDR3 DNA is TGCGCCAGCAGCTCCGGGGAGGGCTTTACTAATGAGCAGTTCTTC.

The chain uses TRBV5-5 and TRBJ2-7; the match to TRBD1 covers 7 bases. Germline V gene lookup returns CDR1 SGHKS and CDR2 YYEKEE (reference sequence). J gave up 1 base and V 7 bases, and 8 bases lay outside the gene matches. This CDR3 has 14 residues. The CDR3 loop is CASGTQGKSYEQYF. CDR3 DNA sequence: TGTGCCAGCGGCACACAGGGGAAGTCCTACGAGCAGTACTTC.

On this clone: This same CDR3 is encoded by further DNA sequences in the sample. This chain joins TRBV6-5 and TRBJ2-1; tentative D call: TRBD2 (6 bases). The CDR3 covers 16 residues. Between the trimmed V and J ends, which lost 2 bases and 0 bases, there was a span of 11 bases. The germline V gene has CDR1 MNHEY and CDR2 SVGAGI. DNA of the CDR3: TGTGCCAGCAGTTACGGGACTCCTAGCTCCTACAATGAGCAGTTCTTC. Its translation is CASSYGTPSSYNEQFF.

The V call is TRBV5-1, the J call TRBJ2-7; 11 nucleotides agree with TRBD2. With V trimmed by 2 bases and J by 4 bases, 5 bases remained unmatched. The CDR3 consists of 15 residues. CDR1 is SGHRS and CDR2 is YFSETQ in the germline V gene. The CDR3 sequence is CASSFTSGSWYEQYF. The CDR3 region has the DNA TGCGCCAGCAGCTTCACTAGCGGGAGTTGGTACGAGCAGTACTTC.

The J gene is TRBJ1-4, the V gene TRBV7-9, with D possibly matching TRBD1 (5 bases). CDR1 is SEHNR and CDR2 is FQNEAQ in the germline V gene (reference sequence). This CDR3 region has 15 residues. The V and J ends lost 0 bases and 8 bases respectively, with 13 bases between them. CDR3 in amino acids: CASSLAPGEEEKLFF. CDR3 sequence (DNA): TGTGCCAGCAGCTTAGCTCCGGGGGAAGAGGAAAAACTGTTTTTT.